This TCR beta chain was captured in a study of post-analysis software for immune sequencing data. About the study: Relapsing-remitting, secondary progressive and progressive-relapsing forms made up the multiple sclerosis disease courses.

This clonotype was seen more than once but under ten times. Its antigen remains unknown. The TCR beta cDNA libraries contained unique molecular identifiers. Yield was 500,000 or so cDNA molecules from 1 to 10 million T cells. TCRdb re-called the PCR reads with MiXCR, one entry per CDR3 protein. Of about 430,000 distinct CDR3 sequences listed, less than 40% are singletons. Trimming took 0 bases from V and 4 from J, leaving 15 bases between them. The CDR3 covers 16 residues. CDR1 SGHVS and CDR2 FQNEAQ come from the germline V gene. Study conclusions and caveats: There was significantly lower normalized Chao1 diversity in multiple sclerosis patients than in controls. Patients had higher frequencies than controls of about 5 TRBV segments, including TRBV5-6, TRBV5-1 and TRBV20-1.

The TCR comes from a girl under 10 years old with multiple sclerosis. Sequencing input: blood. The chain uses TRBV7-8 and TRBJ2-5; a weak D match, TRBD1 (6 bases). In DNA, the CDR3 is TGTGCCAGCAGCTTAGCCCCGGTGACAGGCGGAGAGACCCAGTACTTC. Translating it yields CASSLAPVTGGETQYF. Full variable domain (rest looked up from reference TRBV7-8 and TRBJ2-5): GAGVSQSPRYKVAKRGQDVALRCDPISGHVSLFWYQQALGQGPEFLTYFQNEAQLDKSGLPSDRFFAERPEGSVSTLKIQRTQQEDSAVYLCASSLAPVTGGETQYFGPGTRLLVL.